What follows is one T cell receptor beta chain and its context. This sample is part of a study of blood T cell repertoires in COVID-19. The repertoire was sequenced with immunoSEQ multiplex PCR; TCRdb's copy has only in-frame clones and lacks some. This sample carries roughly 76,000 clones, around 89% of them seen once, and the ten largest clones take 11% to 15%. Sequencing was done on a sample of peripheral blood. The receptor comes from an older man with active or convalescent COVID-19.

The CDR3 here is CASSGILQGALYNEQFF. The CDR3 bases are TGTGCCAGCAGTGGGATTCTACAGGGGGCACTCTACAATGAGCAGTTCTTC. This chain joins TRBV6-1 and TRBJ2-1; TRBD1 agrees at 9 bases. The CDR3 spans 17 residues. V shed 4 bases and J 3 bases; nucleotides not matched to a gene: 10. CDR1 and CDR2 (germline): MNHNS, SASEGT.